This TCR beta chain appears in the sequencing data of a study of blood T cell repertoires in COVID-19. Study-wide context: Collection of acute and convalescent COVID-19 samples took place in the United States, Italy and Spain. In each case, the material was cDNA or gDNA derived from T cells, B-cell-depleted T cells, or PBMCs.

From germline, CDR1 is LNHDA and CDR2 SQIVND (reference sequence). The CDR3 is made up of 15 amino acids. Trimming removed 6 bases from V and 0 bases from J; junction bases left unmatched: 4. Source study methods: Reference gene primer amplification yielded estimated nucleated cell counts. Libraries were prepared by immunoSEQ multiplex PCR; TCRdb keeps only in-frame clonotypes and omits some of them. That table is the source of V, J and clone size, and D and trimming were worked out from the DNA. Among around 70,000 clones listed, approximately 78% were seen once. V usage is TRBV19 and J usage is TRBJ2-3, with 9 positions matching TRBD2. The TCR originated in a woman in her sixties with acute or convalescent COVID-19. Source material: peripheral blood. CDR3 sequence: CASSLTSGSTDTQYF. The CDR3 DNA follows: TGTGCCAGTAGCCTGACTAGCGGAAGCACAGATACGCAGTATTTT.